This TCR beta chain emerged from a study of blood T cell repertoires in COVID-19. Whole-study context: Sites in the United States, Italy and Spain provided acute and convalescent COVID-19 samples.

In the authors' methods: Estimation of nucleated cell counts relied on the amplification of reference gene primers. Here immunoSEQ multiplex PCR was the method, and the copy in TCRdb shows in-frame clones only, minus some. V, J and clone size are taken as reported in that table, and D and trimming were inferred from the DNA itself. The sample yields 30,000 to 35,000 clones, around 80% seen once. Sequencing input: peripheral blood. The TCR comes from an elderly man with active or convalescent COVID-19.

The CDR3 loop is CASRLSYEQYF. CDR3 bases: TGTGCCAGCAGACTGAGCTACGAGCAGTACTTC. The rearrangement uses TRBV6-5 and TRBJ2-7; D gene unclear. Germline lookup yields CDR1 MNHEY and CDR2 SVGAGI. V dropped 6 bases and J dropped 3 bases, with 6 bases sitting between them. The CDR3 totals 11 residues.